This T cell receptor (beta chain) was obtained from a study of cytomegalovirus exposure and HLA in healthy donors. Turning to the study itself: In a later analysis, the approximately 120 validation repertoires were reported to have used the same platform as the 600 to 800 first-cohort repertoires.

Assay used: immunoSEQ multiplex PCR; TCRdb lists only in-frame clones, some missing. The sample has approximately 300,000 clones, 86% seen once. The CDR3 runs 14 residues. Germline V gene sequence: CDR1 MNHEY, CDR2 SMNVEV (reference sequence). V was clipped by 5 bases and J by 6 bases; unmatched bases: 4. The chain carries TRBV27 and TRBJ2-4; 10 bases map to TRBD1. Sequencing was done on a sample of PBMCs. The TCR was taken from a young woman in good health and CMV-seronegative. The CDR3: CASSAGQGLNIQYF. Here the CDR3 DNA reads TGTGCCAGCAGTGCGGGACAGGGGCTAAACATTCAGTACTTC.